This TCR beta chain was obtained from a study of regulatory dendritic cells for organ transplantation. In the case of this clone: The antigen is not known.

CFSE-labeled sorted T cells met regulatory or mature dendritic cells for four to five days. Data came from immunoSEQ multiplex PCR; TCRdb stores just in-frame clones and leaves some out. This table holds some 7,800 clones, over 60% found once. Per the germline V gene, CDR1 is LNHDA and CDR2 is SQIVND (reference sequence). V was trimmed by 5 bases and J by 4 bases, leaving 18 bases between them. CDR3 size: 16 residues. This sequence was found in a human donor in good health. Material: memory CD4+ T cells from blood cultured with dendritic cells. The subset is: CD45RO+ memory T cells. The chain uses TRBV19 and TRBJ1-5; the D gene is possibly TRBD1 (6 bases). Written as DNA, the CDR3 is TGTGCCAGTAGTTCCCGACAGGAGGACCTGAATCAGCCCCAGCATTTT. Encoded protein: CASSSRQEDLNQPQHF.